This TCR beta chain was captured by sequencing in a study of blood T cell repertoires in COVID-19. Trimming left V 3 bases short and J 0 bases short, with 4 bases between. There are 13 residues in the CDR3. Germline loops: CDR1 SGHTS, CDR2 YDEGEE. Libraries were prepared by immunoSEQ multiplex PCR; TCRdb keeps only in-frame clonotypes and omits some of them. The sample contains about 42,000 clones, around nine tenths of which appear only once. The chain has TRBV5-8 and TRBJ1-5; D remains ambiguous. This TCR derives from a human donor in a cohort sampled during active COVID-19. Source material: peripheral blood. CDR3 loop: CASSSYSNQPQHF. The DNA for the CDR3 is TGTGCCAGCAGCTCGTATAGCAATCAGCCCCAGCATTTT.